This T cell receptor (beta chain) was identified during a study of T cell responses to AZD1222 COVID-19 vaccine. The study, taken as a whole, reports: Spike was spanned by vaccine-associated CD4 TCRs, which were dominant at 160-218 and 743-854.

With 6 bases removed from V and 7 bases from J, the gap between germline ends came to 12 bases. Germline values: CDR1 MDHEN, CDR2 SYDVKM. The CDR3 totals 13 residues. With regard to this clone: Antigen unknown.

The table came from immunoSEQ multiplex PCR; TCRdb's copy has only in-frame clones and leaves some out. The sample comprises over 130,000 clones, 88% of which are singletons, and around 3.3% rests with the top ten. The source was peripheral blood, collected on day 0 of AZD1222 vaccination. This clonotype was obtained from an adult in good health. V gene TRBV28 combines with J gene TRBJ2-2, with D possibly TRBD2 on 6 matching bases. CDR3 sequence reads: CASRDYDLGELFF. The CDR3 nucleotides read TGTGCCAGCAGGGACTATGATCTCGGGGAGCTGTTTTTT.